This T cell receptor (beta chain) was sequenced for a study of blood T cell repertoires in COVID-19. Repertoires were generated with immunoSEQ multiplex PCR, while TCRdb's copy carries only in-frame clones and drops some. The data show approximately 170,000 clones, 80% to 90% seen once. The receptor's source is a woman in her forties or fifties who had recovered from COVID-19. The sample was PBMCs or T cells enriched from blood (not recorded which).

Here the CDR3 reads CASSYIAARTDTQYF. For the CDR3, the DNA is TGTGCCAGCAGTTACATTGCGGCGCGCACAGATACGCAGTATTTT. J is TRBJ2-3 and V is TRBV6-6, with no clear D. V shed 2 bases and J shed 1 base, with 10 bases lying between them. CDR1 and CDR2 from the germline V gene are MNHNY and SVGAGI (reference sequence). The CDR3 loop spans 15 amino acids.